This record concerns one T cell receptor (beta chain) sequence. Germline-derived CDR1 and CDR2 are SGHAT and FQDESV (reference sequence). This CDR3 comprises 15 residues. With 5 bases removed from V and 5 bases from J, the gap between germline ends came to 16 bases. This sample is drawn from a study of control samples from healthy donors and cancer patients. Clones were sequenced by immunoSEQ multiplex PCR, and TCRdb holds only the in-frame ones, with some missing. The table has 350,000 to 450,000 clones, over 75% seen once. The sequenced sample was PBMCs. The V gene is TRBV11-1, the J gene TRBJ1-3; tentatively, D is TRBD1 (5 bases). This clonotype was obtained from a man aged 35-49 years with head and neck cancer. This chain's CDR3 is CASSPGGGLRNTIYF. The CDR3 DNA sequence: TGTGCCAGCAGCCCAGGTGGGGGACTCCGAAACACCATATATTTT.